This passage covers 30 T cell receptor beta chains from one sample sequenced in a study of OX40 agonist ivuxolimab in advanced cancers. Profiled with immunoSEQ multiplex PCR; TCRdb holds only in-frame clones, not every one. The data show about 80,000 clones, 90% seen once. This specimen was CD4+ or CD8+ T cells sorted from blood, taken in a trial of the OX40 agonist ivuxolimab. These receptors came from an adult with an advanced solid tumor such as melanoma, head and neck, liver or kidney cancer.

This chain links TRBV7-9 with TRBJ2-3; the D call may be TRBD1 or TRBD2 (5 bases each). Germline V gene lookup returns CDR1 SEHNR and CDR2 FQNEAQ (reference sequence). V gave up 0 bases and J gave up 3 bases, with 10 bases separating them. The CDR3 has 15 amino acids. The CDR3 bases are TGTGCCAGCAGCTTAGCCGCGTGGGGGACAGATACGCAGTATTTT. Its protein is CASSLAAWGTDTQYF.

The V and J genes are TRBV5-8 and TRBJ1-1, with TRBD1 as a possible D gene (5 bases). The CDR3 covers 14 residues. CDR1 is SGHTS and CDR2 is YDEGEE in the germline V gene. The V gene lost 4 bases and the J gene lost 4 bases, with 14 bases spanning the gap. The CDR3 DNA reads TGTGCCAGCAGCCGGGGGTATTATGGCACTGAAGCTTTCTTT. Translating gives CASSRGYYGTEAFF.

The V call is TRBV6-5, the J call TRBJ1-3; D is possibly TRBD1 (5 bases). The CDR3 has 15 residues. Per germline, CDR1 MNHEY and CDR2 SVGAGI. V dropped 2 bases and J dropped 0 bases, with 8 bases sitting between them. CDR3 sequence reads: CASSYRGLSGNTIYF. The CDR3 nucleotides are TGTGCCAGCAGTTACAGGGGCCTCTCTGGAAACACCATATATTTT.

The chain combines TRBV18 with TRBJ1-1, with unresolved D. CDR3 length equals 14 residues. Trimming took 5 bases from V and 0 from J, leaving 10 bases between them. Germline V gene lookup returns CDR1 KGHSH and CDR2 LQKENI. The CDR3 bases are TGTGCCAGCTCATACAGCGGGATGAACACTGAAGCTTTCTTT. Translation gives CASSYSGMNTEAFF.

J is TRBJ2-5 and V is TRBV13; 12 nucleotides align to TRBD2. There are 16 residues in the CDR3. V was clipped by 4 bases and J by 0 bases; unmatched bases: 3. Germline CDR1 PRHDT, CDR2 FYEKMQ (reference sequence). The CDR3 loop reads CASSSRLAGDQETQYF. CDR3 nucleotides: TGTGCCAGCAGCTCCCGACTAGCGGGAGACCAAGAGACCCAGTACTTC.

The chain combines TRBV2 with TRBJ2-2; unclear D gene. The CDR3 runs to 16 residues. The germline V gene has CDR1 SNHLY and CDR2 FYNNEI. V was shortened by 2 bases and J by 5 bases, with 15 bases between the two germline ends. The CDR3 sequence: CASSELTIKGTGELFF. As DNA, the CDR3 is TGTGCCAGCAGTGAACTGACCATAAAAGGGACCGGGGAGCTGTTTTTT.

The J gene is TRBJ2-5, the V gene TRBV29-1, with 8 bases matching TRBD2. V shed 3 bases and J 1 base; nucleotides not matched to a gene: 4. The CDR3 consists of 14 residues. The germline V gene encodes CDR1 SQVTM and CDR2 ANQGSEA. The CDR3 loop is CSVDRTSPQETQYF. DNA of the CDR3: TGCAGCGTTGACAGGACTAGCCCCCAAGAGACCCAGTACTTC. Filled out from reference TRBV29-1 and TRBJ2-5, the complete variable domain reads SAVISQKPSRDICQRGTSLTIQCQVDSQVTMMFWYRQQPGQSLTLIATANQGSEATYESGFVIDKFPISRPNLTFSTLTVSNMSPEDSSIYLCSVDRTSPQETQYFGPGTRLLVL.

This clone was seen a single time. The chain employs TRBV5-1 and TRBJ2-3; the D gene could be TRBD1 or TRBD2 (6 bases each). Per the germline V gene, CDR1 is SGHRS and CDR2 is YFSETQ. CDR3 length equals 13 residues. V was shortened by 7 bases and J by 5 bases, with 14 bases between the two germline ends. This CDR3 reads CASDWGAGDTQYF. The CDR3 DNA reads TGCGCCAGCGACTGGGGGGCGGGAGATACGCAGTATTTT. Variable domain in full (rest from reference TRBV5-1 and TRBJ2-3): KAGVTQTPRYLIKTRGQQVTLSCSPISGHRSVSWYQQTPGQGLQFLFEYFSETQRNKGNFPGRFSGRQFSNSRSEMNVSTLELGDSALYLCASDWGAGDTQYFGPGTRLTVL.

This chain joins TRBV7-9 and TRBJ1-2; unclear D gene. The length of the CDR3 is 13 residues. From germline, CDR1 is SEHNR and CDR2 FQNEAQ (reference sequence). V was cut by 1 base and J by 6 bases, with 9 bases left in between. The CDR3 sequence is CASSLEGNNGYTF. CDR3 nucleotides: TGTGCCAGCAGCTTAGAGGGTAATAATGGCTACACCTTC.

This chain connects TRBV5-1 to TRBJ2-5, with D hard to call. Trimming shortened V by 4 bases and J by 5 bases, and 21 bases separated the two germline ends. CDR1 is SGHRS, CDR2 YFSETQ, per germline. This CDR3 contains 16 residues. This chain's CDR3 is CASSLFTAPDGETQYF. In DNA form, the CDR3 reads TGCGCCAGCAGCCTTTTCACAGCTCCGGACGGGGAGACCCAGTACTTC.

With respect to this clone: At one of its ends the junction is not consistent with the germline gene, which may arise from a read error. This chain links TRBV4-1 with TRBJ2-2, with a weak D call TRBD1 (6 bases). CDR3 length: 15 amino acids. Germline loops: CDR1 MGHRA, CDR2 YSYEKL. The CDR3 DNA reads TGCGCCAGCAGCCAAGACACAGGGAACCCCGGGGAGCTGTTTTTT. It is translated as CASSQDTGNPGELFF.

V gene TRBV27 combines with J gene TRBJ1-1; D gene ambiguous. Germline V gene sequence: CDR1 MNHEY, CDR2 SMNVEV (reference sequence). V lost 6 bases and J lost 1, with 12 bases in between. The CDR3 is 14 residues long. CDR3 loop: CASSLTFENTEAFF. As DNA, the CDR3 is TGTGCCAGCAGCCTGACCTTCGAGAACACTGAAGCTTTCTTT.

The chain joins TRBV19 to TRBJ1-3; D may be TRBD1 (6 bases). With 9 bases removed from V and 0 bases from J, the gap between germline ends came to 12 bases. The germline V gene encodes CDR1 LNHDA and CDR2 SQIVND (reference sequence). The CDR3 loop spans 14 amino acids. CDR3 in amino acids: CASSQGYSGNTIYF. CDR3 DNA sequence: TGTGCCAGCTCACAGGGCTACTCTGGAAACACCATATATTTT.

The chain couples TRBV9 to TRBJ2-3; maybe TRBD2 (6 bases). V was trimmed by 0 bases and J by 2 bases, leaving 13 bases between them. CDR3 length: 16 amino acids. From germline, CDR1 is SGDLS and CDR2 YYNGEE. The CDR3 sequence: CASSVEAGIVTDTQYF. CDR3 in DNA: TGTGCCAGCAGCGTAGAGGCGGGGATAGTCACAGATACGCAGTATTTT.

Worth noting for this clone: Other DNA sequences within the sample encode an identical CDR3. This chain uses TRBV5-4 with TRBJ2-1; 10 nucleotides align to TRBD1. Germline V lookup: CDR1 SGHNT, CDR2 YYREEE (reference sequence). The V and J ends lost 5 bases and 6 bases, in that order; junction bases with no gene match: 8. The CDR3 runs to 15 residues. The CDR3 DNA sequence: TGTGCCAGCAGTCCACCCGGGACAGGGGCCAATGAGCAGTTCTTC. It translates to CASSPPGTGANEQFF.

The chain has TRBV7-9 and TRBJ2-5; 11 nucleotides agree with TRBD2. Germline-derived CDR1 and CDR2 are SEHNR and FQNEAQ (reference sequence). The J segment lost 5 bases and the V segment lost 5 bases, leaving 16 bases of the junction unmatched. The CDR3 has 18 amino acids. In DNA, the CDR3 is TGTGCCAGCAGCCGCCTCATCTTAGCGGGAGGGCTTCCGGAGACCCAGTACTTC. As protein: CASSRLILAGGLPETQYF. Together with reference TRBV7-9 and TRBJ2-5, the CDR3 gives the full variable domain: DTGVSQNPRHKITKRGQNVTFRCDPISEHNRLYWYRQTLGQGPEFLTYFQNEAQLEKSRLLSDRFSAERPKGSFSTLEIQRTEQGDSAMYLCASSRLILAGGLPETQYFGPGTRLLVL.

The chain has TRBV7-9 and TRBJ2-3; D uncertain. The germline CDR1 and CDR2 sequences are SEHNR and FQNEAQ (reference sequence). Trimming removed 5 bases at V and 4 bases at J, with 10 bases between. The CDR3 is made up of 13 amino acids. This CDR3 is CASSASLSDTQYF. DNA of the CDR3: TGTGCCAGCAGCGCAAGCCTGTCAGATACGCAGTATTTT.

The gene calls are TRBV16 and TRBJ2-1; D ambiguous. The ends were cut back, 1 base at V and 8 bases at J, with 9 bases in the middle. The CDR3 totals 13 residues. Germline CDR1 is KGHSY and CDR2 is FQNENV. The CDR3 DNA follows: TGTGCCAGCAGCCAATTCTCAATGGATGAGCAGTTCTTC. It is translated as CASSQFSMDEQFF.

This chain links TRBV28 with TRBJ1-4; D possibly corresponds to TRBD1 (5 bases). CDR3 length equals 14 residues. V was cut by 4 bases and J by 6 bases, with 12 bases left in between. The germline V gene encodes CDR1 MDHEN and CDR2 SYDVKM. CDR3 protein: CASSSGTDYEKLFF. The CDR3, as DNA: TGTGCCAGCAGTTCCGGGACGGACTATGAAAAACTGTTTTTT.

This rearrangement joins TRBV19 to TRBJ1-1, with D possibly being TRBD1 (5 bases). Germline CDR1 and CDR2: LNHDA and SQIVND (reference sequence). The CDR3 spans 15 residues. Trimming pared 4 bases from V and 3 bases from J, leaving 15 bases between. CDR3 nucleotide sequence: TGTGCCAGTAGTAAGCTCCGAGACAGTGACACTGAAGCTTTCTTT. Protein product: CASSKLRDSDTEAFF.

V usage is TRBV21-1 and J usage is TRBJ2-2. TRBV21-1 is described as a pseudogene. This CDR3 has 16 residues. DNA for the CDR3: TGTGCCAGCAGCAAACATAGGGATTTTCACATCGGGGAGCTGTTTTTT. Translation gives CASSKHRDFHIGELFF.

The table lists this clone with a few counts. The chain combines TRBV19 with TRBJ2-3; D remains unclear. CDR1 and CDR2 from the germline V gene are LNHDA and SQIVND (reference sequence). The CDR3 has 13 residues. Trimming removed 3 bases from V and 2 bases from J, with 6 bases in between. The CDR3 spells CASSMGHTDTQYF. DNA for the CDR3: TGTGCCAGTAGTATGGGTCACACAGATACGCAGTATTTT.

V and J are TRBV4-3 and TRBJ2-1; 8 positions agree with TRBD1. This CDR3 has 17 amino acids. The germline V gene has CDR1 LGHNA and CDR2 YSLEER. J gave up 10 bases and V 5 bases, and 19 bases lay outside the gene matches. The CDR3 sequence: CASSSPGGTGYRGEQFF. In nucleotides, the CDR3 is TGCGCCAGCAGCTCTCCCGGCGGGACAGGCTATCGAGGGGAGCAGTTCTTC.

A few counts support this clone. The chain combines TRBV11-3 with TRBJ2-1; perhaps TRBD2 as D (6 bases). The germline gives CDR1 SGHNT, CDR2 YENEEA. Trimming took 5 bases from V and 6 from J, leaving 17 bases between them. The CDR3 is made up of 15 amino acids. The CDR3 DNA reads TGTGCCAGCAGCCAGAGGGCAGGGAGGAGCAATGAGCAGTTCTTC. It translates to CASSQRAGRSNEQFF.

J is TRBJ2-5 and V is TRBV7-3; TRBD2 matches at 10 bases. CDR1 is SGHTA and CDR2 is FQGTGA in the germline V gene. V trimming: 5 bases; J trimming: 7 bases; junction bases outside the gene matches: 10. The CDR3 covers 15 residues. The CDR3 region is CASSLGSGGVGTQYF. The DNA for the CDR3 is TGTGCCAGCAGCCTCGGGAGCGGGGGGGTCGGGACCCAGTACTTC.

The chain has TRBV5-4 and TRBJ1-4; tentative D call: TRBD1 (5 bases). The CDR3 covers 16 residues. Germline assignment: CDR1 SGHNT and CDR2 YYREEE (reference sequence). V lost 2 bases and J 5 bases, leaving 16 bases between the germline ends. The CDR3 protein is CASSFSTGEGNEKLFF. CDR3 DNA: TGTGCCAGCAGCTTCAGCACGGGGGAGGGGAATGAAAAACTGTTTTTT.

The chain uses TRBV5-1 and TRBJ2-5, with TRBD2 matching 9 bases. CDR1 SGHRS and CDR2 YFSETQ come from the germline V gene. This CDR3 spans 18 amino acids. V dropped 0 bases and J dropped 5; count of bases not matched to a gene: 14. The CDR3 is CASSLGNLAGPGGETQYF. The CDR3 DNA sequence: TGCGCCAGCAGCTTGGGAAATCTAGCGGGACCCGGGGGGGAGACCCAGTACTTC.

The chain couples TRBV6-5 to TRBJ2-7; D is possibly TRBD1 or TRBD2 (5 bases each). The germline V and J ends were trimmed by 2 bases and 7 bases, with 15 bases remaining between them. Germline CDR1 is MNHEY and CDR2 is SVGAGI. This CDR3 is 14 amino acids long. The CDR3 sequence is CASSYGQGEVEQYF. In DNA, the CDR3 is TGTGCCAGCAGTTACGGGCAGGGAGAAGTAGAGCAGTACTTC.

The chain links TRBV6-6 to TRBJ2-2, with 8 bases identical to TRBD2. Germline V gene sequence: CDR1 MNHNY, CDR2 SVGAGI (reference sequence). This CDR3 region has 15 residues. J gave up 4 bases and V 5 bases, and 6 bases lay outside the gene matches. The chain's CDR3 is CASSPSGSLTGELFF. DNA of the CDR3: TGTGCCAGCAGTCCCAGCGGGAGTCTCACCGGGGAGCTGTTTTTT.

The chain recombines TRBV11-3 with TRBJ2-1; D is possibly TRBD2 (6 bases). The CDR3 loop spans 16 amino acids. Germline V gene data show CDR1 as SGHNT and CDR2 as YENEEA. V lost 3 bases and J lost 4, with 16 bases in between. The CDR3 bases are TGTGCCAGCAGCTTTTCGGGGGACCCCCAGTACAATGAGCAGTTCTTC. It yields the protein CASSFSGDPQYNEQFF.